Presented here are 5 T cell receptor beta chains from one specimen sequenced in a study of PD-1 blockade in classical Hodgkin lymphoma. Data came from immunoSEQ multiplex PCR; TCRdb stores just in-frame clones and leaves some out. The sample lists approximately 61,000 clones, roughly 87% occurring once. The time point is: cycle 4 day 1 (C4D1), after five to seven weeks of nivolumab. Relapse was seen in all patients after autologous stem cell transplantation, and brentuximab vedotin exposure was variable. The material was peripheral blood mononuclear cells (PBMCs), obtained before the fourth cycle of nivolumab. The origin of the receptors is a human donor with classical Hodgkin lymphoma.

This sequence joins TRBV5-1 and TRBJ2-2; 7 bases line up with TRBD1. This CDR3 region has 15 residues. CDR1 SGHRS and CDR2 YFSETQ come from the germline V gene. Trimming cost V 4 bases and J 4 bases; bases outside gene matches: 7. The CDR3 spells CASSTTGSGTGELFF. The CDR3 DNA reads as TGCGCCAGCAGCACGACAGGGAGTGGCACCGGGGAGCTGTTTTTT.

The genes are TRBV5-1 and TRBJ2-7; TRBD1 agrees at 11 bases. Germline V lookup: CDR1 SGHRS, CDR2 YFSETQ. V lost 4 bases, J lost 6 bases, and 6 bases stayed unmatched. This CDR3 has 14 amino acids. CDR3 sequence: CASSPRTGGGEQYF. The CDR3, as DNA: TGCGCCAGCAGCCCCAGGACAGGGGGCGGCGAGCAGTACTTC.

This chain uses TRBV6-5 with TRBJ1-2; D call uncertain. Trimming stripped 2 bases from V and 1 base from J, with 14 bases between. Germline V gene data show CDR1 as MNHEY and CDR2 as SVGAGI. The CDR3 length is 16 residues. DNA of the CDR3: TGTGCCAGCAGTTACGGACCGGGATTGATTAACTATGGCTACACCTTC. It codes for CASSYGPGLINYGYTF.

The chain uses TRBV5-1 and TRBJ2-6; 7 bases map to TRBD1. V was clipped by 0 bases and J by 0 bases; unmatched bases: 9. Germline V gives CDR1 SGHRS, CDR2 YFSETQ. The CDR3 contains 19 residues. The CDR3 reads CASSLVRQGEGSGANVLTF. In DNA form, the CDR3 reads TGCGCCAGCAGCTTGGTCCGACAGGGAGAGGGCTCTGGGGCCAACGTCCTGACTTTC. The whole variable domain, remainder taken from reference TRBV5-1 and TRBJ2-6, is KAGVTQTPRYLIKTRGQQVTLSCSPISGHRSVSWYQQTPGQGLQFLFEYFSETQRNKGNFPGRFSGRQFSNSRSEMNVSTLELGDSALYLCASSLVRQGEGSGANVLTFGAGSRLTVL.

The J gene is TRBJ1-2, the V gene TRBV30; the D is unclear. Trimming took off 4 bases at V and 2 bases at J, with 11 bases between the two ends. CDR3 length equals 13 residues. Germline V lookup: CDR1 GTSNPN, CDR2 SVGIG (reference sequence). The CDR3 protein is CAWTLRSNYGYTF. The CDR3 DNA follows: TGTGCCTGGACCCTACGGTCCAACTATGGCTACACCTTC.